The rows below give T cell receptor beta chains drawn from one sample of a study of T cell responses to AZD1222 COVID-19 vaccine. The assay was immunoSEQ multiplex PCR, and TCRdb's table has in-frame clones only and misses some. In the table there are 100,000 to 150,000 clones, 92% of which are singletons. Sequenced material: peripheral blood, taken on day 0 of AZD1222 vaccination. The receptors come from an adult in good health. The CDR3 runs from the conserved cysteine through the conserved F or W. A D gene is named only where the DNA matches it firmly.

TRBJ1-1 - TRBV7-9 TGTGCCAGCAGCGCGAAGCCGGGGGGCCCAAATGAAGCTTTCTTT CASSAKPGGPNEAFF
TRBJ1-5 - TRBV10-3 TGTGCCATCAGTGTGAGCTTTAATCAGCCCCAGCATTTT CAISVSFNQPQHF
TRBJ1-2 TRBD1 TRBV5-3 TGTGCCAGAAGCTTGGCCAACAGGGGCGAGGACTATGGCTACACCTTC CARSLANRGEDYGYTF
TRBJ2-2 - TRBV19 TGTGCCAGTAACAACCGGGACCCAAGATCCGGGGAGCTGTTTTTT CASNNRDPRSGELFF
TRBJ1-4 TRBD1 TRBV5-5 TGTGCCAGCAGCTTGGACAGGGGGACTAATGAAAAACTGTTTTTT CASSLDRGTNEKLFF
TRBJ1-1 - TRBV18 TGTGCCAGCTCACCCCTGTCCCGCACTGAAGCTTTCTTT CASSPLSRTEAFF
TRBJ2-3 - TRBV28 TGTGCCAGCAGTTTTGAACAGGGCCTTACTACGCAGTATTTT CASSFEQGLTTQYF
TRBJ2-1 - TRBV14 TGTGCCAGCAGTTCCAAGCGGGATGAGCAGTTCTTC CASSSKRDEQFF
TRBJ2-3 - TRBV2 TGTGCCAGCTCCCCCTCCCCAGGGGGCACAGATACGCAGTATTTT CASSPSPGGTDTQYF
TRBJ2-3 - TRBV5-1 TGCGCCAGCACCGCCGAAATAGACCGCACAGATACGCAGTATTTT CASTAEIDRTDTQYF
TRBJ1-5 - TRBV20-1 TGCAGTGCTAGTACGGGGAATCAGCCCCAGCATTTT CSASTGNQPQHF